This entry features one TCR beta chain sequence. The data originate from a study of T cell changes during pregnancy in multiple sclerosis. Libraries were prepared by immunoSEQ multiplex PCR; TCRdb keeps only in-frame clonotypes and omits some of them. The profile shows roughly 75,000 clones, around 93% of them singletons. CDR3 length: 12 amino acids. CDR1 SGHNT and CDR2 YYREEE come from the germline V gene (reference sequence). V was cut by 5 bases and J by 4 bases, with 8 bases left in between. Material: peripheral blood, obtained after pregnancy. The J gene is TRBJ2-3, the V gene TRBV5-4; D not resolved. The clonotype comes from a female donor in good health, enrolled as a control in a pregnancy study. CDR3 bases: TGTGCCAGCAGTACCAGCGCAGATACGCAGTATTTT. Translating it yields CASSTSADTQYF.